The sequence of this T cell receptor beta chain was determined in a study of beta chain features in type 1 diabetes. This clone occurred a few times. Germline lookup yields CDR1 KGHSH and CDR2 LQKENI. This CDR3 has 13 residues. After removal of 6 bases from V and 7 bases from J, the junction contained 7 bases not matched to a gene. Expressed TCRB transcripts were sequenced after all isolated RNA was converted to cDNA. Sequencing used immunoSEQ multiplex PCR; TCRdb keeps in-frame clones, though not all of them. This sample yields about 150,000 clones, of which approximately 10% are seen a single time; roughly 2% belongs to the top ten.

The chain has TRBV18 and TRBJ2-7; 9 bases are shared with TRBD1. The sequence came from a man in his late teens or twenties in good health. The sequencing input was central memory CD4+ T cells from blood. CDR3 nucleotide sequence: TGTGCCAGCTCGCGGACAGGGGATGGGGAGCAGTACTTC. Amino acids: CASSRTGDGEQYF.